The 3 T cell receptor beta chains listed next were all sequenced from one sample in a study of T cell responses to AZD1222 COVID-19 vaccine. The assay was immunoSEQ multiplex PCR, and TCRdb's table has in-frame clones only and misses some. The table records approximately 190,000 clones, roughly 93% of them present only once. Material: peripheral blood, obtained on day 0 of AZD1222 vaccination. Receptor source: an adult in good health.

The gene calls are TRBV28 and TRBJ1-1; D is unclear. The CDR3 totals 12 residues. Germline lookup yields CDR1 MDHEN and CDR2 SYDVKM. V lost 6 bases and J lost 1, with 6 bases in between. CDR3 amino acids: CASRFKNTEAFF. The CDR3 DNA sequence: TGTGCCAGCAGGTTCAAGAACACTGAAGCTTTCTTT. Drawing the rest from reference TRBV28 and TRBJ1-1, the complete variable domain is DVKVTQSSRYLVKRTGEKVFLECVQDMDHENMFWYRQDPGLGLRLIYFSYDVKMKEKGDIPEGYSVSREKKERFSLILESASTNQTSMYLCASRFKNTEAFFGQGTRLTVV.

The V and J genes are TRBV27 and TRBJ2-7, with 8 bases identical to TRBD2. In germline, CDR1 is MNHEY, CDR2 SMNVEV (reference sequence). With V trimmed by 2 bases and J by 2 bases, 5 bases remained unmatched. CDR3 size: 15 residues. CDR3 sequence (DNA): TGTGCCAGCAGTTTAGGGTCGGGGGGGCCCTACGAGCAGTACTTC. This encodes CASSLGSGGPYEQYF.

V gene TRBV5-6 combines with J gene TRBJ2-2; D is tentatively TRBD1 or TRBD2 (6 bases each). V shed 0 bases and J shed 3 bases, with 15 bases lying between them. Germline V lookup: CDR1 SGHDT, CDR2 YYEEEE. The CDR3 contains 17 residues. The CDR3 here is CASSLVGGRGHTGELFF. The CDR3 nucleotides are TGTGCCAGCAGCTTGGTCGGGGGCAGGGGTCACACCGGGGAGCTGTTTTTT.